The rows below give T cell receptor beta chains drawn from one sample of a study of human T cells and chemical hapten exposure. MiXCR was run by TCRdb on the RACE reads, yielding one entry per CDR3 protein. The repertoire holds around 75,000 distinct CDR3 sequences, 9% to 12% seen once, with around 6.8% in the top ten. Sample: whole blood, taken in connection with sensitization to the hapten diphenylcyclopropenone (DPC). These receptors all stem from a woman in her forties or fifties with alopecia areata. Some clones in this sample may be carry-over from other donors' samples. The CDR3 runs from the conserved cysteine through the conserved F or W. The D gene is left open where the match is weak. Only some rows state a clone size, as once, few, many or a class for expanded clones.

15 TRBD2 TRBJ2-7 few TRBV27 CASSLFSSGSYEQYF TGTGCCAGCAGTTTATTTTCTAGCGGGAGCTACGAGCAGTACTTC
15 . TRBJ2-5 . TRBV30 CAWSFPLGSGETQYF TGTGCCTGGAGCTTCCCACTAGGGTCCGGCGAGACCCAGTACTTC
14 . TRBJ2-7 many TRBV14 CASSQAGEVYEQYF TGTGCCAGCAGCCAAGCCGGAGAAGTCTACGAGCAGTACTTC
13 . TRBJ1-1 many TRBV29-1 CSVALDRNTEAFF TGCAGCGTTGCCCTGGACAGGAACACTGAAGCTTTCTTT
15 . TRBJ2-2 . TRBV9 CASSVGPWNTGELFF TGTGCCAGCAGCGTAGGTCCATGGAACACCGGGGAGCTGTTTTTT
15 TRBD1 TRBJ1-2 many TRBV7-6 CASSSPGTGDYGYTF TGTGCCAGCAGCTCACCCGGGACAGGAGACTATGGCTACACCTTC
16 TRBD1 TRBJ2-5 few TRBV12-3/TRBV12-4 CASSFTGTGNRQTQYF TGTGCCAGCAGTTTTACCGGGACAGGGAATAGACAGACCCAGTACTTC
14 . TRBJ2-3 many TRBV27 CASSFDIFTDTQYF TGTGCCAGCAGTTTTGACATATTCACAGATACGCAGTATTTT
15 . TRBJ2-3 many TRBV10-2 CASSDNGASTDTQYF TGCGCCAGCAGTGATAACGGGGCTAGCACAGATACGCAGTATTTT
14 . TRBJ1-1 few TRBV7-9 CASSFRGMNTEAFF TGTGCCAGCAGCTTTCGGGGGATGAACACTGAAGCTTTCTTT
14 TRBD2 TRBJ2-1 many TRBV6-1 CASSRLAGANEQFF TGTGCCAGCAGCAGACTAGCGGGGGCAAATGAGCAGTTCTTC
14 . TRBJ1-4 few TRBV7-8 CASSQYRGLEKLFF TGTGCCAGCAGCCAATACCGGGGCCTTGAAAAACTGTTTTTT
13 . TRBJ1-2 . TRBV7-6 CASSLGRDDGYTF TGTGCCAGCAGCTTAGGGAGGGACGATGGCTACACCTTC
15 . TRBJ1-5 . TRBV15 CATSRDPTSGQPQHF TGTGCCACCAGCAGGGACCCAACAAGCGGTCAGCCCCAGCATTTT
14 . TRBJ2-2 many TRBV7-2 CASSPLGGPGELFF TGTGCCAGCAGCCCCTTAGGCGGTCCCGGGGAGCTGTTTTTT
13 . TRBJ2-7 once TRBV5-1 CASSWGPRYEQYF TGCGCCAGCAGCTGGGGACCACGCTACGAGCAGTACTTC
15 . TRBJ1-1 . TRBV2 CASSEARGPLGETFF TGTGCCAGCAGTGAAGCAAGGGGCCCTCTGGGGGAAACTTTCTTT
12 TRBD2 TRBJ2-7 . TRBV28 CASSFGGSEQYF TGTGCCAGCAGTTTCGGGGGGAGCGAGCAGTACTTC
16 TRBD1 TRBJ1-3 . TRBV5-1 CASSWGQSTSGNTIYF TGCGCCAGCAGCTGGGGACAGTCAACGTCTGGAAACACCATATATTTT
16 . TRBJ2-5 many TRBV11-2 CASSLAGRWGQETQYF TGTGCCAGCAGCTTAGCAGGGAGGTGGGGGCAAGAGACCCAGTACTTC